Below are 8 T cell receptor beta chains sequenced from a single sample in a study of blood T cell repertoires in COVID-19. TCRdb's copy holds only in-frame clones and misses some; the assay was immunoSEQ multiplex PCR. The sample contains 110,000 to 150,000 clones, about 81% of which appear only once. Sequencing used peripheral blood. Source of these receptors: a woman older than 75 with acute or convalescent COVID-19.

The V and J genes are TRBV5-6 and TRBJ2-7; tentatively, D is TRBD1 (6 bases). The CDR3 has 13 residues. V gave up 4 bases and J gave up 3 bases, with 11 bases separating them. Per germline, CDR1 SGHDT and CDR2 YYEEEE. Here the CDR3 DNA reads TGTGCCAGCAGCCCAACAGGGATCTACGAGCAGTACTTC. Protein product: CASSPTGIYEQYF.

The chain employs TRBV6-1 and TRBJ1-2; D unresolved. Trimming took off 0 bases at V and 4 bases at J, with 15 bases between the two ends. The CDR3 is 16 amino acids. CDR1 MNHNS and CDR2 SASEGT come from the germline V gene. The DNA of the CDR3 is TGTGCCAGCAGTGAAGCGTCGAGACGGGGTGGCTATGGCTACACCTTC. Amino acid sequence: CASSEASRRGGYGYTF.

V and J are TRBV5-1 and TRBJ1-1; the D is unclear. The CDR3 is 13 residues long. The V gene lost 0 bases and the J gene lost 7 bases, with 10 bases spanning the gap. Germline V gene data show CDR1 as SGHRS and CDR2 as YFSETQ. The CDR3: CASSLVFEYEAFF. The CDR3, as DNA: TGCGCCAGCAGCTTGGTGTTCGAGTATGAAGCTTTCTTT. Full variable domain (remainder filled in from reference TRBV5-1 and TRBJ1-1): KAGVTQTPRYLIKTRGQQVTLSCSPISGHRSVSWYQQTPGQGLQFLFEYFSETQRNKGNFPGRFSGRQFSNSRSEMNVSTLELGDSALYLCASSLVFEYEAFFGQGTRLTVV.

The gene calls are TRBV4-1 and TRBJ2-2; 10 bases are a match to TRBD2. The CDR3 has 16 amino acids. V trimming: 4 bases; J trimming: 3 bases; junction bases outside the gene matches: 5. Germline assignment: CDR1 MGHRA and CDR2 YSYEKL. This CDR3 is CASSRTSGPDTGELFF. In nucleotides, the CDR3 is TGCGCCAGCAGCCGGACTAGCGGCCCCGACACCGGGGAGCTGTTTTTT.

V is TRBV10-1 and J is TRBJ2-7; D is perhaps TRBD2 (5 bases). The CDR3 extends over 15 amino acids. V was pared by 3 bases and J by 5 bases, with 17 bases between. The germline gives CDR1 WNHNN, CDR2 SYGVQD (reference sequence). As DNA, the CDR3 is TGCGCCAGCAGTGATGGGAGCAGCGGCTGGGACGAGCAGTACTTC. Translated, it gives CASSDGSSGWDEQYF.

The chain's CDR3 is CASSLQGGYNEQFF. As DNA, the CDR3 is TGTGCCAGCAGCTTACAGGGAGGGTACAATGAGCAGTTCTTC. V gene TRBV7-9 combines with J gene TRBJ2-1; the match to TRBD2 covers 7 bases. CDR3 length: 14 amino acids. Germline V CDR1 and CDR2: SEHNR, FQNEAQ (reference sequence). J was trimmed by 4 bases and V by 2 bases; bases with no gene match: 2.

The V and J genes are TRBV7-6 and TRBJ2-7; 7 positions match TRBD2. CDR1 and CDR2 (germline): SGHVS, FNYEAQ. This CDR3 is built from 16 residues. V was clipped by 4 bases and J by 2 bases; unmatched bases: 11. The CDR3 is CASSSTWRGSPYEQYF. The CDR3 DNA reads TGTGCCAGCAGCTCGACCTGGCGGGGGAGTCCCTACGAGCAGTACTTC.

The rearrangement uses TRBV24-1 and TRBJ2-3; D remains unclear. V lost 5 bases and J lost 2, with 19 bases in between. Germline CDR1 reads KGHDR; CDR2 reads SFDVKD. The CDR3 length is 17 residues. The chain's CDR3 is CATSAEQGARPTDTQYF. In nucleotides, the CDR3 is TGTGCCACCAGTGCAGAGCAAGGAGCCCGTCCCACAGATACGCAGTATTTT.